This T cell receptor beta chain was captured in a study of CD8 T cells in Susac syndrome. Random hexamers were used to reverse transcribe about 0.5 to 1 ug of RNA. TCRdb independently ran MiXCR on the immunoSEQ multiplex PCR reads; one entry per CDR3 protein. The table records 150,000 to 160,000 distinct CDR3 sequences, around 95% of them present only once. Trimming pared 0 bases from V and 4 bases from J, leaving 7 bases between. CDR1 SGDLS and CDR2 YYNGEE come from the germline V gene. The CDR3 length is 13 residues. The sequence derives from a human donor with multiple sclerosis. The chain carries TRBV9 and TRBJ1-1; a weak D match, TRBD1 (5 bases). The specimen was CD8+ T cells from PBMCs. The CDR3 DNA reads TGTGCCAGCAGCGTAGAAGGGGTCACTGAAGCTTTCTTT. It translates to CASSVEGVTEAFF.